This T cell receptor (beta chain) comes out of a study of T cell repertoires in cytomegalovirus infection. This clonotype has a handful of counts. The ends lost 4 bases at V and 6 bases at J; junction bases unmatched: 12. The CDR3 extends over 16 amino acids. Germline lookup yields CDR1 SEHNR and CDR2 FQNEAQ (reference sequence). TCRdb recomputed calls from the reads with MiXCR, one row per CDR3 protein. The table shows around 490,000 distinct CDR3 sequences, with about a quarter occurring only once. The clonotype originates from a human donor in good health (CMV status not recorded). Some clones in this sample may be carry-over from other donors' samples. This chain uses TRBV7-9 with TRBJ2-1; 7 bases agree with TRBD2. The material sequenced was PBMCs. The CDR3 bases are TGTGCCAGCAGCTCATACGGCGGGAGTGCCCTCAATGAGCAGTTCTTC. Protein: CASSSYGGSALNEQFF. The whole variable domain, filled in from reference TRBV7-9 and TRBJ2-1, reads DTGVSQNPRHKITKRGQNVTFRCDPISEHNRLYWYRQTLGQGPEFLTYFQNEAQLEKSRLLSDRFSAERPKGSFSTLEIQRTEQGDSAMYLCASSSYGGSALNEQFFGPGTRLTVL.